This TCR beta chain stems from a study of shared clonotypes between healthy human individuals. This CDR3 contains 18 residues. Germline V lookup: CDR1 SQVTM, CDR2 ANQGSEA. The trim removed 4 bases at V and 1 base at J, leaving 18 bases unmatched. Sequencing used immunoSEQ multiplex PCR; TCRdb keeps in-frame clones, though not all of them. This sample carries under 2,000,000 clones, around 96% of them seen once, and the ten largest clones take approximately 1%. Naive CD8 cells lacked CD45RO, underwent positive selection for CCR7 and left out terminally differentiated effector memory CD45RA+ cells. The origin of this receptor is a man aged 18 to 35 in good health. The sample consisted of naive CD8+ T cells sorted from blood. The chain combines TRBV29-1 with TRBJ1-1; 7 nucleotides match TRBD1. DNA for the CDR3: TGCAGCGTTGGGGGGACAGCTCCAATCGATGGGTGGAACACTGAAGCTTTCTTT. Its protein product is CSVGGTAPIDGWNTEAFF.